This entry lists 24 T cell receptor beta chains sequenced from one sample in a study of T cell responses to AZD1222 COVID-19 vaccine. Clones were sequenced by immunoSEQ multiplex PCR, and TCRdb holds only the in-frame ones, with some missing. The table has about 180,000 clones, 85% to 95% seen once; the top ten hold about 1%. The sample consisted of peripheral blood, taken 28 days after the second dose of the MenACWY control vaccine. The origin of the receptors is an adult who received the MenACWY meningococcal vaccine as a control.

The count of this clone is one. The CDR3 coding sequence is TGCAGTGCTAGTACGGGTTTCACTGTTGCTTTCTTT. As protein: CSASTGFTVAFF. The gene calls are TRBV20-1 and TRBJ1-1, with no clear D. V was shortened by 3 bases and J by 11 bases, with 16 bases between the two germline ends. The CDR3 has 12 amino acids. CDR1 is DFQATT and CDR2 is SNEGSKA in the germline V gene (reference sequence).

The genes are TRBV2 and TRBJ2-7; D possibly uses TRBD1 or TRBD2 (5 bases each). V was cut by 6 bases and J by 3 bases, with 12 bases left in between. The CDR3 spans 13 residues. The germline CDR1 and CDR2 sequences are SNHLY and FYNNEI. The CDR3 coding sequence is TGTGCCAGCAGGCAGGGAGTGTTCTACGAGCAGTACTTC. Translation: CASRQGVFYEQYF.

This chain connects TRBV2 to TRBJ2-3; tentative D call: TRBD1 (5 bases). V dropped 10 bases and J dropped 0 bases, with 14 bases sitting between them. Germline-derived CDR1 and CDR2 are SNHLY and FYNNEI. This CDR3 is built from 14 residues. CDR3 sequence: CATMNRLSTDTQYF. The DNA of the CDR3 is TGTGCCACCATGAACAGGCTGAGCACAGATACGCAGTATTTT.

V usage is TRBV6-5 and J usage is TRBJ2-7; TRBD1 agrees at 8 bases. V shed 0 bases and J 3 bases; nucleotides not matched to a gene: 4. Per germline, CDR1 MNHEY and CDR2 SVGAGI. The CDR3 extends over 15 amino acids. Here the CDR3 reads CASSYSSGGGYEQYF. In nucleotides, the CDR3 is TGTGCCAGCAGTTACTCGTCAGGGGGCGGCTACGAGCAGTACTTC.

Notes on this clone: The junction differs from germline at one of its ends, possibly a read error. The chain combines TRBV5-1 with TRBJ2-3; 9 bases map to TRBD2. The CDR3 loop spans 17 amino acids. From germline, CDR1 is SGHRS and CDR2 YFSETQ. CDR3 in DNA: TGCGCCCGCAGCTTTTTTTCTCGCGGGGGGGGGCAGGATACGCAGTATTTT. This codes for CARSFFSRGGGQDTQYF.

As DNA, the CDR3 is TGTGCCAGCAGCTCTTCCCTACAGGATAAGAACACTGAAGCTTTCTTT. This encodes CASSSSLQDKNTEAFF. The rearrangement uses TRBV7-6 and TRBJ1-1; D might be TRBD1 (5 bases). The CDR3 covers 16 residues. Between the trimmed V and J ends, which lost 4 bases and 1 base, there was a span of 16 bases. CDR1 is SGHVS and CDR2 is FNYEAQ in the germline V gene.

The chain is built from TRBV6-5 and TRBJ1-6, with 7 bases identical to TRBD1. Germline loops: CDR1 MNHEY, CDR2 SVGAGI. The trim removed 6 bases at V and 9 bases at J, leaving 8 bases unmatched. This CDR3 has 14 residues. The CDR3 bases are TGTGCCAGCAGGGAGGGACAGAGAGGTTCACCCCTCCACTTT. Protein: CASREGQRGSPLHF.

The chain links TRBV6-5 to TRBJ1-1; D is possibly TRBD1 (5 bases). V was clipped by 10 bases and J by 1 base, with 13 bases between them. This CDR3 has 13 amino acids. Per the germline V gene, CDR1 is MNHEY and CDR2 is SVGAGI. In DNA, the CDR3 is TGTGCCATCCATGCCCAGGGGAACACTGAAGCTTTCTTT. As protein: CAIHAQGNTEAFF.

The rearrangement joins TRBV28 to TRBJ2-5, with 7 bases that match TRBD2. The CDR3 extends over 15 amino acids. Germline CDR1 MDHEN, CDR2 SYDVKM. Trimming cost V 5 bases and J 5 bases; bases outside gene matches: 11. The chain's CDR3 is CASSTQTSPLETQYF. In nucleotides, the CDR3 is TGTGCCAGCAGTACCCAGACTAGCCCCCTGGAGACCCAGTACTTC.

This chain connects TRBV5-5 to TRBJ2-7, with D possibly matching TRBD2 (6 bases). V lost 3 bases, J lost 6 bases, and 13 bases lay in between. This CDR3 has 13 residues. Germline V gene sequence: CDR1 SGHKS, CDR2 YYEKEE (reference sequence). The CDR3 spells CASSWGDVGEQYF. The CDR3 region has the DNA TGTGCCAGCAGCTGGGGGGACGTCGGCGAGCAGTACTTC.

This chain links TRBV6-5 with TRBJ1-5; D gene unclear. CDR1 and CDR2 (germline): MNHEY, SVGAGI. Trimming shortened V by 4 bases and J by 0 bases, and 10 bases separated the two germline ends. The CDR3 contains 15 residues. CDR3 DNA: TGTGCCAGCAGTTCCCCACCATTTAGCAATCAGCCCCAGCATTTT. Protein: CASSSPPFSNQPQHF.

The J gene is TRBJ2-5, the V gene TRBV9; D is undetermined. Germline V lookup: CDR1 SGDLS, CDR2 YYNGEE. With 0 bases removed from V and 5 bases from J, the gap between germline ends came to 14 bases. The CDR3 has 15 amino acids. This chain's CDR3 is CASSVAPGVGETQYF. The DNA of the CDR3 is TGTGCCAGCAGCGTAGCTCCAGGCGTCGGGGAGACCCAGTACTTC.

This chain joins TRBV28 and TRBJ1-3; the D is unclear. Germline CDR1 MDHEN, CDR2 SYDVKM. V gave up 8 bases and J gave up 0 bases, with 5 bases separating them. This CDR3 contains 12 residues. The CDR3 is CASRTSGNTIYF. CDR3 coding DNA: TGTGCCAGCCGGACCTCTGGAAACACCATATATTTT.

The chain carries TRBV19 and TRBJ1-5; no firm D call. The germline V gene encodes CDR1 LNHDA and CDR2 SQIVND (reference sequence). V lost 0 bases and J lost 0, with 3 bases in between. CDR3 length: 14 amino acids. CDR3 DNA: TGTGCCAGTAGTATAGACGGTAGCAATCAGCCCCAGCATTTT. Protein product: CASSIDGSNQPQHF.

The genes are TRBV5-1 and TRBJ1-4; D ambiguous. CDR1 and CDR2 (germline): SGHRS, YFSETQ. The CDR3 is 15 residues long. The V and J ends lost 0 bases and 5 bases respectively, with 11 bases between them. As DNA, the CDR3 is TGCGCCAGCAGCTTGGATTTGCAGAAGAATGAAAAACTGTTTTTT. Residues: CASSLDLQKNEKLFF.

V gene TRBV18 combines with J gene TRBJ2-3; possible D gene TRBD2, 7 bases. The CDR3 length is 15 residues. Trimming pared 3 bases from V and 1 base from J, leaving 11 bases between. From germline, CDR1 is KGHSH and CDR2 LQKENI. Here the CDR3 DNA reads TGTGCCAGCTCACCGGGAGGGGGGGGCACAGATACGCAGTATTTT. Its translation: CASSPGGGGTDTQYF.

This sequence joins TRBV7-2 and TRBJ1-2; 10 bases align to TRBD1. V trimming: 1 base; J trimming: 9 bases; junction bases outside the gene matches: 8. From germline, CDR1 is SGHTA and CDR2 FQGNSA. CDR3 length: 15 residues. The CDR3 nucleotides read TGTGCCAGCAGCTTAGGCCTAGGGACAGGGGAGAGCTACACCTTC. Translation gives CASSLGLGTGESYTF. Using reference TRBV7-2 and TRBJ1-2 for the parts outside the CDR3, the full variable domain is GAGVSQSPSNKVTEKGKDVELRCDPISGHTALYWYRQSLGQGLEFLIYFQGNSAPDKSGLPSDRFSAERTGGSVSTLTIQRTQQEDSAVYLCASSLGLGTGESYTFGSGTRLTVV.

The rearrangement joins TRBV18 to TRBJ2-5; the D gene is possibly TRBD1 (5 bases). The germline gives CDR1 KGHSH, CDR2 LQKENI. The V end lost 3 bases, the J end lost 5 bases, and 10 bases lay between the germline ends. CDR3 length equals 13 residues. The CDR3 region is CASSPGLGETQYF. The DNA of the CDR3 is TGTGCCAGCTCACCGGGGCTTGGGGAGACCCAGTACTTC.

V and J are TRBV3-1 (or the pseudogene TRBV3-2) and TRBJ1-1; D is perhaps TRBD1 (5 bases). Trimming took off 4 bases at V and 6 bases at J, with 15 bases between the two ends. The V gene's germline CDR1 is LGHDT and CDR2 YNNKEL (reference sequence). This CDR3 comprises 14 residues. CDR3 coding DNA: TGTGCCAGCAGCCCCTCCTGGGGGGGGGCTGAAGCTTTCTTT. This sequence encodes CASSPSWGGAEAFF.

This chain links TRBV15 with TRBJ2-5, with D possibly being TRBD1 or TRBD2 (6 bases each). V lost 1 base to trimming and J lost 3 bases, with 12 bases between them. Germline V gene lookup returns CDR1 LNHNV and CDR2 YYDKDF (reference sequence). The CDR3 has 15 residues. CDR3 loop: CATSRATGTEETQYF. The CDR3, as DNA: TGTGCCACCAGCAGAGCAACAGGGACTGAAGAGACCCAGTACTTC.

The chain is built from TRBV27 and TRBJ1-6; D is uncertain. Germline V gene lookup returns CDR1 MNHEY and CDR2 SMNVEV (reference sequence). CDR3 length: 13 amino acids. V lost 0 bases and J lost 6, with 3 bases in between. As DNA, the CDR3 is TGTGCCAGCAGTTTATCCCTTAATTCACCCCTCCACTTT. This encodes CASSLSLNSPLHF.

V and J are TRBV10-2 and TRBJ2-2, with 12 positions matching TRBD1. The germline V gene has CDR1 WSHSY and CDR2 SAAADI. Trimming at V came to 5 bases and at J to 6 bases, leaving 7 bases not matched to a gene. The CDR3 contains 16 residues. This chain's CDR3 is CASSLAGQGASGELFF. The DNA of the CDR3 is TGCGCCAGCAGTCTGGCGGGACAGGGGGCCTCCGGGGAGCTGTTTTTT.

The DNA for the CDR3 is TGTGCCAGCAGGATAGGGGCGGACACCGGGGAGCTGTTTTTT. This codes for CASRIGADTGELFF. The V call is TRBV11-2, the J call TRBJ2-2; perhaps TRBD1 as D (5 bases). Germline CDR1 is SGHAT and CDR2 is FQNNGV. V shed 6 bases and J shed 3 bases, with 11 bases lying between them. The CDR3 length is 14 residues. Based on the CDR3 plus reference TRBV11-2 and TRBJ2-2, the full variable domain is EAGVAQSPRYKIIEKRQSVAFWCNPISGHATLYWYQQILGQGPKLLIQFQNNGVVDDSQLPKDRFSAERLKGVDSTLKIQPAKLEDSAVYLCASRIGADTGELFFGEGSRLTVL.

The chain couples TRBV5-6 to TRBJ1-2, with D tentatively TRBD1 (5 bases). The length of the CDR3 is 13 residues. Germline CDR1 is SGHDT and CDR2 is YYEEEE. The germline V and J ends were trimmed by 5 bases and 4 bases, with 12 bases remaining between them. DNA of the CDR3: TGTGCCAGCAGATCACAGGACACCTATGGCTACACCTTC. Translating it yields CASRSQDTYGYTF.